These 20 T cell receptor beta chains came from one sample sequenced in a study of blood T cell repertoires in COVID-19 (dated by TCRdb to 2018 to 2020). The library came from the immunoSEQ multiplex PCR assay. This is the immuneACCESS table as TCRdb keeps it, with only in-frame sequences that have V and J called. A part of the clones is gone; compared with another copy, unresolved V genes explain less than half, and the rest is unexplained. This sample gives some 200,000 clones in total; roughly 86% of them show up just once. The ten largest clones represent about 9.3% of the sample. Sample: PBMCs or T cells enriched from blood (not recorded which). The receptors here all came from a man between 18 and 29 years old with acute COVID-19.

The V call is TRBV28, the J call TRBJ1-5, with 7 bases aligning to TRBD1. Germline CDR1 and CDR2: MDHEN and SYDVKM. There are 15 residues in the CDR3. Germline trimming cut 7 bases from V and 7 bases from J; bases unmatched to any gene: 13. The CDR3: CASTNRLQGKQPQHF. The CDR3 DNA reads TGTGCCAGCACCAACCGTTTACAGGGGAAGCAGCCCCAGCATTTT.

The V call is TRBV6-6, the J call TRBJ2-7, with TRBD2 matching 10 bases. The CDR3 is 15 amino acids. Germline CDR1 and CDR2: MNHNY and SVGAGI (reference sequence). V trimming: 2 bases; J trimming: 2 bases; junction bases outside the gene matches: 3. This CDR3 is CASSYPTSGAYEQYF. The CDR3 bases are TGTGCCAGCAGTTACCCCACTAGCGGGGCCTACGAGCAGTACTTC.

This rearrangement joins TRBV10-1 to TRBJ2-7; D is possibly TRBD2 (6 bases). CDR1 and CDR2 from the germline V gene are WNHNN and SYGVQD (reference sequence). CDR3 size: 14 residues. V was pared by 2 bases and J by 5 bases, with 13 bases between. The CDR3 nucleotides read TGCGCCAGCAGTGAGGGGGACTTAACGGACGAGCAGTACTTC. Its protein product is CASSEGDLTDEQYF.

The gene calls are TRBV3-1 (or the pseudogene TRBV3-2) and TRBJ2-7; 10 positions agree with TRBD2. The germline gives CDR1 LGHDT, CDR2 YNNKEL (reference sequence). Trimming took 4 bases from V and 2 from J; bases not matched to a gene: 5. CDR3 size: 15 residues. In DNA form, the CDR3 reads TGTGCCAGCAGCCTCGGACTAGCGGACACCTACGAGCAGTACTTC. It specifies CASSLGLADTYEQYF.

The CDR3 loop reads CASRRTGTSSGELFF. The CDR3 region has the DNA TGTGCCAGCAGACGGACCGGGACTAGCAGCGGGGAGCTGTTTTTT. V usage is TRBV5-4 and J usage is TRBJ2-2; 9 bases line up with TRBD2. V dropped 5 bases and J dropped 7; count of bases not matched to a gene: 9. The CDR3 sequence is 15 residues long. CDR1 is SGHNT and CDR2 is YYREEE in the germline V gene (reference sequence). The variable domain in full, completed from reference TRBV5-4 and TRBJ2-2, reads ETGVTQSPTHLIKTRGQQVTLRCSSQSGHNTVSWYQQALGQGPQFIFQYYREEENGRGNFPPRFSGLQFPNYSSELNVNALELDDSALYLCASRRTGTSSGELFFGEGSRLTVL.

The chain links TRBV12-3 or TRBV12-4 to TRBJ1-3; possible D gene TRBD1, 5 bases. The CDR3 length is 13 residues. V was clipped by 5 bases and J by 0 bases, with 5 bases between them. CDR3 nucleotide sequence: TGTGCCAGCAGTCAGGGCTCTGGAAACACCATATATTTT. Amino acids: CASSQGSGNTIYF.

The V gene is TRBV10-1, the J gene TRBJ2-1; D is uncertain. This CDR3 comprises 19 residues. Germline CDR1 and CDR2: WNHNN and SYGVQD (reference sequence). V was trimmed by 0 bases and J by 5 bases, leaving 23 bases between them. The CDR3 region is CASSESYLLSIDGDNEQFF. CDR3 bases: TGCGCCAGCAGTGAGTCCTACCTACTATCTATAGACGGCGACAATGAGCAGTTCTTC.

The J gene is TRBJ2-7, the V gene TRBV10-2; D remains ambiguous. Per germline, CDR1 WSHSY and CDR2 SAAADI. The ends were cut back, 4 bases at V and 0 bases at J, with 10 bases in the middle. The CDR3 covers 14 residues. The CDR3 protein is CASSGAPSSYEQYF. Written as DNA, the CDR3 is TGCGCCAGCAGTGGCGCTCCGAGCTCCTACGAGCAGTACTTC.

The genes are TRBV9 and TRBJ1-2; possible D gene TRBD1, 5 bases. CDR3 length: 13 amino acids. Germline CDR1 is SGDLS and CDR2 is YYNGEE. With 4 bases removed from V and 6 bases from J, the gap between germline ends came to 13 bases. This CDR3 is CASSSTGLDGYTF. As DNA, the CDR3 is TGTGCCAGCAGCTCTACAGGCTTAGATGGCTACACCTTC.

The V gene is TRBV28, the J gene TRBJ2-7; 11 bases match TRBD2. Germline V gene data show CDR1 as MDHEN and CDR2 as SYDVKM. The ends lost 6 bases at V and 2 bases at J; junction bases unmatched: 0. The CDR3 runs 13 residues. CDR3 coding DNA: TGTGCCAGCAGACTAGCGGGAGCCTACGAGCAGTACTTC. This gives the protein CASRLAGAYEQYF.

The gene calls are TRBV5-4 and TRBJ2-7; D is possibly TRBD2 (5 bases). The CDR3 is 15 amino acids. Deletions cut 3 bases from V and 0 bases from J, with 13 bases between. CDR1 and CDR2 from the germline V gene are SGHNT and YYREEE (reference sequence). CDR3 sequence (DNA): TGTGCCAGCAGCTCCACTAAACGGGACTCCTACGAGCAGTACTTC. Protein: CASSSTKRDSYEQYF.

CDR3 in amino acids: CASSPPAAVQETQYF. For the CDR3, the DNA is TGTGCCAGCTCACCACCGGCTGCGGTCCAAGAGACCCAGTACTTC. The chain carries TRBV18 and TRBJ2-5, with D uncertain. V gave up 0 bases and J gave up 1 base, with 9 bases separating them. Per germline, CDR1 KGHSH and CDR2 LQKENI. The CDR3 totals 15 residues. Supplemented by reference TRBV18 and TRBJ2-5, the full variable domain reads NAGVMQNPRHLVRRRGQEARLRCSPMKGHSHVYWYRQLPEEGLKFMVYLQKENIIDESGMPKERFSAEFPKEGPSILRIQQVVRGDSAAYFCASSPPAAVQETQYFGPGTRLLVL.

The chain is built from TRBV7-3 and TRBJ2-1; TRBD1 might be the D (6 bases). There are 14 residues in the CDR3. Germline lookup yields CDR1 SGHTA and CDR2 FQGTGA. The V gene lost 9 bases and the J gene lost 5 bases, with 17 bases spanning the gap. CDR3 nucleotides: TGTGCCAGGCAACGAACCGGGACAAACAATGAGCAGTTCTTC. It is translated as CARQRTGTNNEQFF.

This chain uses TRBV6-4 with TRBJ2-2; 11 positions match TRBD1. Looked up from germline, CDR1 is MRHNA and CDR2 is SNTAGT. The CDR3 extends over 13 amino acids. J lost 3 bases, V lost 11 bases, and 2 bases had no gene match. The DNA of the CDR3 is TGTGCCGGGACAGGGGGGCACACCGGGGAGCTGTTTTTT. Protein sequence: CAGTGGHTGELFF.

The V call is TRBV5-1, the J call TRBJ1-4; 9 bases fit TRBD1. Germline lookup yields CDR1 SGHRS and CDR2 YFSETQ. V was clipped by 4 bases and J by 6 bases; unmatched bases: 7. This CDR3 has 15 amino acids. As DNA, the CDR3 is TGCGCCAGCAGCCCTAAGACAGGGGGAGATGAAAAACTGTTTTTT. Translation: CASSPKTGGDEKLFF.

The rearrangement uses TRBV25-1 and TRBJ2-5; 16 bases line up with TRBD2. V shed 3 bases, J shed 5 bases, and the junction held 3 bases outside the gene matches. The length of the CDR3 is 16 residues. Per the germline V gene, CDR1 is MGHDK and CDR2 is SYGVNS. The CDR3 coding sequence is TGTGCCAGCAGTGAGGGGACTAGCGGGAGGGGGGAGACCCAGTACTTC. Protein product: CASSEGTSGRGETQYF.

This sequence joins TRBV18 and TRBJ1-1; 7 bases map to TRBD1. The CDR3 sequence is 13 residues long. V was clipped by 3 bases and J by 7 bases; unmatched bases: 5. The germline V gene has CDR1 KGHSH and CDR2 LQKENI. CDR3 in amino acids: CASSPGQLNEAFF. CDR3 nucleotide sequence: TGTGCCAGCTCACCGGGACAGCTAAATGAAGCTTTCTTT.

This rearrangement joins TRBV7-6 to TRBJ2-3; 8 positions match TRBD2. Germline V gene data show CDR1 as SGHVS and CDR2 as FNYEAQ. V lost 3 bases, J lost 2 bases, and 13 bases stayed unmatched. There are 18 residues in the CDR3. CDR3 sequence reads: CASSFLAGPQDYTDTQYF. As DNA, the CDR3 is TGTGCCAGCAGCTTCTTAGCGGGACCCCAAGACTACACAGATACGCAGTATTTT. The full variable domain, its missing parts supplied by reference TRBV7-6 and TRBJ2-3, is GAGVSQSPRYKVTKRGQDVALRCDPISGHVSLYWYRQALGQGPEFLTYFNYEAQQDKSGLPNDRFSAERPEGSISTLTIQRTEQRDSAMYRCASSFLAGPQDYTDTQYFGPGTRLTVL.

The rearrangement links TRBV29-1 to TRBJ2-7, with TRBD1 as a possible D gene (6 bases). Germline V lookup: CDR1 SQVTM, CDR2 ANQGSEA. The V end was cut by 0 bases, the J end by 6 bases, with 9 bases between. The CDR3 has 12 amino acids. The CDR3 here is CSVEDGGSEQYF. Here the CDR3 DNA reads TGCAGCGTTGAAGATGGGGGCAGCGAGCAGTACTTC.

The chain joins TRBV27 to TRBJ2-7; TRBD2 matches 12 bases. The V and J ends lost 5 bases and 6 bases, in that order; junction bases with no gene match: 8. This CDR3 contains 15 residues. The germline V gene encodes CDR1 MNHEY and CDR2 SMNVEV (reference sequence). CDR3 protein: CASSERGLAGREQYF. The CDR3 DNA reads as TGTGCCAGCAGTGAACGAGGACTAGCGGGACGCGAGCAGTACTTC.